This TCR beta chain was sequenced during a study of T cell repertoires in cytomegalovirus infection. CDR1 is SGHTA, CDR2 FQGNSA, per germline. V shed 2 bases and J 3 bases; nucleotides not matched to a gene: 7. This CDR3 contains 16 residues. This clonotype was observed many times. A single record per CDR3 protein comes from TCRdb applying MiXCR to the reads. The sample has a few hundred thousand distinct CDR3 sequences, 9.5% seen once. Input material: PBMCs. The source of this sequence is a human donor in good health (CMV status not recorded). Some clones in this sample may be carry-over from other donors' samples. This sequence joins TRBV7-2 and TRBJ1-1, with TRBD1 matching over 9 bases. The chain's CDR3 is CASSLSGTGTYTEAFF. The CDR3 DNA reads TGTGCCAGCAGCTTATCCGGGACAGGGACGTACACTGAAGCTTTCTTT.